The source of this TCR beta chain is a study of blood T cell repertoires in COVID-19. Study summary: Material from acute and convalescent COVID-19 was sourced from the United States, Italy and Spain. Nucleic acid was either cDNA or gDNA, and it came from T cells, B-cell-depleted T cells, or PBMCs.

In the source study's methods: Nucleated cell counts were estimated from reference gene primer amplification. The repertoire was sequenced with immunoSEQ multiplex PCR; TCRdb's copy has only in-frame clones and lacks some. The D gene and trimming were derived from the DNA, and the V and J assignments and clone size from that table. The data show about 670,000 clones, more than 80% seen once. Input material: peripheral blood. The sequence came from a woman in her late teens or twenties with acute or convalescent COVID-19.

The CDR3 bases are TGTGCCAGCAGTTTAACGAGCGGTCAGGCGGAGCTGTTTTTT. Its translation is CASSLTSGQAELFF. The rearrangement links TRBV11-2 to TRBJ2-2, with a tentative D call TRBD2 (5 bases). The CDR3 is 14 residues long. The V gene's germline CDR1 is SGHAT and CDR2 FQNNGV. V was shortened by 6 bases and J by 10 bases, with 18 bases between the two germline ends.